Shown below are 17 T cell receptor beta chains from a single sample sequenced in a study of T cell responses to AZD1222 COVID-19 vaccine. Profiled with immunoSEQ multiplex PCR; TCRdb holds only in-frame clones, not every one. The profile shows some 110,000 clones, roughly 91% of them singletons. Material: peripheral blood, obtained 28 days after the second AZD1222 dose. These receptors all stem from an adult who received the AZD1222 COVID-19 vaccine.

The J gene is TRBJ1-6, the V gene TRBV19, with 8 bases lining up with TRBD1. Germline V gene data show CDR1 as LNHDA and CDR2 as SQIVND (reference sequence). V gave up 8 bases and J gave up 10 bases; unmatched junction bases: 10. This CDR3 spans 14 amino acids. The CDR3: CASGRGREHSPLHF. The CDR3 nucleotides are TGTGCCAGTGGCAGGGGGCGAGAGCACTCACCCCTCCACTTT.

V is TRBV7-9 and J is TRBJ2-2; possible D gene TRBD2, 6 bases. Trimming removed 1 base from V and 0 bases from J, with 9 bases in between. Germline V gene lookup returns CDR1 SEHNR and CDR2 FQNEAQ (reference sequence). This CDR3 has 16 amino acids. CDR3 residues: CASSLVRGTNTGELFF. Here the CDR3 DNA reads TGTGCCAGCAGCTTAGTGCGGGGCACGAACACCGGGGAGCTGTTTTTT.

The chain employs TRBV9 and TRBJ1-2, with TRBD1 matching 12 bases. This CDR3 comprises 17 residues. The J segment lost 4 bases and the V segment lost 6 bases, leaving 13 bases of the junction unmatched. Germline CDR1 reads SGDLS; CDR2 reads YYNGEE. Written as DNA, the CDR3 is TGTGCCAGCACCCAGGGGGACAGGGGGCTCTTTGCCTATGGCTACACCTTC. Translating gives CASTQGDRGLFAYGYTF.

The gene calls are TRBV5-1 and TRBJ1-5; the D gene is possibly TRBD1 (6 bases). The V gene's germline CDR1 is SGHRS and CDR2 YFSETQ. Trimming pared 2 bases from V and 5 bases from J, leaving 11 bases between. The CDR3 contains 14 residues. In DNA form, the CDR3 reads TGCGCCAGCAGCTTATGGGGGCATGATCAGCCCCAGCATTTT. Translating it yields CASSLWGHDQPQHF.

CDR3 protein: CASSHVSGSTNLGNEQFF. In DNA, the CDR3 is TGTGCCAGCAGCCATGTAAGCGGATCGACCAACCTGGGCAATGAGCAGTTCTTC. This chain uses TRBV7-2 with TRBJ2-1, with D possibly being TRBD2 (5 bases). Germline V gene data show CDR1 as SGHTA and CDR2 as FQGNSA. Trimming shortened V by 5 bases and J by 6 bases, and 26 bases separated the two germline ends. The CDR3 has 18 amino acids.

A single count supports this clone. This chain joins TRBV6-5 and TRBJ2-5; a weak D match, TRBD2 (5 bases). The germline V gene has CDR1 MNHEY and CDR2 SVGAGI. Trimming took 6 bases from V and 4 from J, leaving 18 bases between them. The CDR3 has 15 amino acids. The CDR3 region has the DNA TGTGCCAGCAGCCGCAATGAGCGGATTCTAGAGACCCAGTACTTC. Translated, it gives CASSRNERILETQYF.

The chain is built from TRBV6-5 and TRBJ1-4; maybe TRBD1 (6 bases). Germline V gene data show CDR1 as MNHEY and CDR2 as SVGAGI. V lost 2 bases to trimming and J lost 7 bases, with 11 bases between them. CDR3 length equals 14 residues. Written as DNA, the CDR3 is TGTGCCAGCAGTTACCAGGGGCGCAGTGAAAAACTGTTTTTT. Its protein is CASSYQGRSEKLFF.

V usage is TRBV3-1 (or the pseudogene TRBV3-2) and J usage is TRBJ2-1; D uncertain. V lost 0 bases to trimming and J lost 12 bases, with 9 bases between them. Germline lookup yields CDR1 LGHDT and CDR2 YNNKEL (reference sequence). The CDR3 length is 12 residues. This chain's CDR3 is CASSQDLEGQFF. In nucleotides, the CDR3 is TGTGCCAGCAGCCAAGATCTAGAAGGGCAGTTCTTC.

V gene TRBV5-4 combines with J gene TRBJ1-2, with D perhaps TRBD1 (6 bases). Looked up from germline, CDR1 is SGHNT and CDR2 is YYREEE (reference sequence). The V end lost 4 bases, the J end lost 0 bases, and 16 bases lay between the germline ends. The CDR3 sequence is 16 residues long. CDR3 loop: CASSGWLTGSNYGYTF. CDR3 bases: TGTGCCAGCAGCGGGTGGTTGACAGGTTCTAACTATGGCTACACCTTC.

The genes are TRBV7-2 and TRBJ1-4; perhaps TRBD1 as D (6 bases). The germline V and J ends were trimmed by 0 bases and 5 bases, with 10 bases remaining between them. The CDR3 is 15 amino acids. CDR1 SGHTA and CDR2 FQGNSA come from the germline V gene. The DNA of the CDR3 is TGTGCCAGCAGCTTAGCCGGGACATCGAATGAAAAACTGTTTTTT. This sequence encodes CASSLAGTSNEKLFF.

The gene calls are TRBV27 and TRBJ1-5; 7 nucleotides align to TRBD1. This CDR3 has 20 amino acids. The germline gives CDR1 MNHEY, CDR2 SMNVEV (reference sequence). Trimming took 4 bases from V and 0 from J; bases not matched to a gene: 18. This CDR3 is CASSYTKPGQQGYSNQPQHF. The CDR3 DNA follows: TGTGCCAGCAGTTACACTAAGCCGGGACAGCAAGGGTATAGCAATCAGCCCCAGCATTTT.

V gene TRBV5-6 combines with J gene TRBJ1-2; D is perhaps TRBD1 (5 bases). This CDR3 region has 16 residues. In germline, CDR1 is SGHDT, CDR2 YYEEEE. Trimming cost V 6 bases and J 2 bases, with 20 bases left between them. CDR3 sequence: CASNRAPGFLNYGYTF. DNA for the CDR3: TGTGCCAGCAACCGGGCCCCAGGGTTCCTAAACTATGGCTACACCTTC.

The chain combines TRBV9 with TRBJ1-4; 7 bases map to TRBD1. This CDR3 is built from 15 residues. The germline V gene has CDR1 SGDLS and CDR2 YYNGEE. J was trimmed by 5 bases and V by 5 bases; bases with no gene match: 9. The DNA for the CDR3 is TGTGCCAGCAGTTCTACGGGACAGTACAATGAAAAACTGTTTTTT. It is translated as CASSSTGQYNEKLFF. The whole variable domain, remainder taken from reference TRBV9 and TRBJ1-4, is DSGVTQTPKHLITATGQRVTLRCSPRSGDLSVYWYQQSLDQGLQFLIQYYNGEERAKGNILERFSAQQFPDLHSELNLSSLELGDSALYFCASSSTGQYNEKLFFGSGTQLSVL.

This chain uses TRBV27 with TRBJ2-7; possible D gene TRBD1, 5 bases. Germline loops: CDR1 MNHEY, CDR2 SMNVEV (reference sequence). The length of the CDR3 is 12 residues. Between the trimmed V and J ends, which lost 5 bases and 4 bases, there was a span of 9 bases. CDR3 residues: CASSRTPYEQYF. CDR3 nucleotide sequence: TGTGCCAGCAGTAGGACACCTTACGAGCAGTACTTC.

CDR3: CASRPTVLSYGYTF. The CDR3 DNA sequence: TGTGCCAGCAGACCGACAGTATTATCCTATGGCTACACCTTC. The rearrangement links TRBV27 to TRBJ1-2; weak D call: TRBD1 (5 bases). The CDR3 has 14 amino acids. V lost 6 bases and J lost 4, with 15 bases in between. Germline assignment: CDR1 MNHEY and CDR2 SMNVEV (reference sequence).

The chain combines TRBV12-3 or TRBV12-4 with TRBJ2-3, with TRBD2 matching over 7 bases. V shed 3 bases and J 6 bases; nucleotides not matched to a gene: 0. CDR3 length: 12 amino acids. In nucleotides, the CDR3 is TGTGCCAGCAGTTTCGGGGGGGATACGCAGTATTTT. Translating gives CASSFGGDTQYF.

V and J are TRBV7-9 and TRBJ2-5, with 10 bases lining up with TRBD2. The V and J ends lost 1 base and 10 bases, in that order; junction bases with no gene match: 9. Germline CDR1 reads SEHNR; CDR2 reads FQNEAQ (reference sequence). The CDR3 extends over 15 amino acids. The CDR3 loop is CASSLEEVAGGCQYF. The CDR3 nucleotides are TGTGCCAGCAGCTTAGAAGAAGTAGCGGGGGGCTGCCAGTACTTC.